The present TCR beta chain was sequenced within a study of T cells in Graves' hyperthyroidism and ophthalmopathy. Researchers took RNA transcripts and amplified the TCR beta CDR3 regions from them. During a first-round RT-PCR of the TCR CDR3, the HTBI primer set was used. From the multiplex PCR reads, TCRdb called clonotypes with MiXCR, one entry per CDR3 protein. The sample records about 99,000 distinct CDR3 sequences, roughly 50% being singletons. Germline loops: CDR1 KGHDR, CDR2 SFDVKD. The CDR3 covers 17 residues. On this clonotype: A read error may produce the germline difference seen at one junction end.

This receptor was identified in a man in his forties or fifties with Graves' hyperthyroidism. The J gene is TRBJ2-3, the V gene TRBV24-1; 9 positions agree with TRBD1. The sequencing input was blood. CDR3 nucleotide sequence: TGTGCCAGCAGTTACTCGATGGTACAGGGGGCAACAGATACGCAGTATTTT. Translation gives CASSYSMVQGATDTQYF.